The 24 T cell receptor beta chains below were found in one sample sequenced in a study of T cells expressing NK-cell markers. TCRdb reprocessed the 5' RACE reads, keeping one entry per CDR3 protein, no DNA. The sample features 400,000 to 550,000 distinct CDR3 sequences, with approximately 6.8% in its top ten. The source material was blood T cells: a sorted CD56 or NKG2C T cell subset, CD4+ or CD8+ T cells, or bulk PBMC T cells (not recorded which). These TCRs come from a woman between 18 and 75 years old in good health.

This chain connects TRBV28 to TRBJ2-7. The CDR3 consists of 14 residues. The V gene's germline CDR1 is MDHEN and CDR2 SYDVKM. CDR3 sequence reads: CASRPPRGSYEQYF.

V is TRBV5-4 and J is TRBJ2-7; the D gene TCRdb calls, TRBD2, cannot be checked with no DNA. Germline lookup yields CDR1 SGHNT and CDR2 YYREEE (reference sequence). The CDR3 covers 16 residues. This chain's CDR3 is CASSDSSGPNSYEQYF.

V and J are TRBV20-1 and TRBJ2-7; TCRdb's assignment of TRBD2 cannot be checked, as there is no DNA. The germline V gene encodes CDR1 DFQATT and CDR2 SNEGSKA (reference sequence). The CDR3 runs to 16 residues. The CDR3 sequence is CSASLSGLAGSYEQYF.

This chain joins TRBV12-3 or TRBV12-4 and TRBJ1-1; TCRdb names TRBD1, which stays unverified in the absence of DNA. The CDR3 is 13 residues long. CDR3 residues: CASQRQANTEAFF.

CDR3 amino acids: CSANPVSGGTDTQYF. The V call is TRBV20-1, the J call TRBJ2-3; the TCRdb D gene call, TRBD2, has no DNA to confirm it. The CDR3 is made up of 15 amino acids. The germline V gene encodes CDR1 DFQATT and CDR2 SNEGSKA (reference sequence).

The rearrangement links TRBV19 to TRBJ2-1; TCRdb picks TRBD2, but there is no DNA to check that call. The germline gives CDR1 LNHDA, CDR2 SQIVND (reference sequence). This CDR3 has 15 amino acids. The CDR3 reads CASSHSSGIYNEQFF.

The J gene is TRBJ2-1, the V gene TRBV11-2. The CDR3 extends over 14 amino acids. Germline CDR1 and CDR2: SGHAT and FQNNGV. The CDR3 loop reads CASSLEAYLNEQFF. Full variable domain (remainder filled in from reference TRBV11-2 and TRBJ2-1): EAGVAQSPRYKIIEKRQSVAFWCNPISGHATLYWYQQILGQGPKLLIQFQNNGVVDDSQLPKDRFSAERLKGVDSTLKIQPAKLEDSAVYLCASSLEAYLNEQFFGPGTRLTVL.

The chain recombines TRBV5-1 with TRBJ2-7; TCRdb's D call of TRBD2 is untestable without DNA. The CDR3 runs to 14 residues. Germline CDR1 reads SGHRS; CDR2 reads YFSETQ. The CDR3 here is CASSLVPGGYEQYF.

The CDR3 sequence: CASSGGGGGPYNEQFF. The rearrangement joins TRBV5-1 to TRBJ2-1; the TRBD1 assignment by TCRdb is unverifiable without DNA. The CDR3 consists of 16 residues. Germline CDR1 SGHRS, CDR2 YFSETQ.

The rearrangement links TRBV29-1 to TRBJ2-3; the TRBD1 assignment by TCRdb is unverifiable without DNA. The V gene's germline CDR1 is SQVTM and CDR2 ANQGSEA. This CDR3 comprises 13 residues. The CDR3 here is CSVDGGRTDTQYF.

The chain's CDR3 is CATSEQTSGQETQYF. The chain couples TRBV24-1 to TRBJ2-5; the D gene TCRdb calls, TRBD2, cannot be checked with no DNA. Germline CDR1 KGHDR, CDR2 SFDVKD. CDR3 length equals 15 residues.

The genes are TRBV20-1 and TRBJ2-2; TCRdb's D gene call, TRBD1, goes unchecked for lack of DNA. In germline, CDR1 is DFQATT, CDR2 SNEGSKA (reference sequence). This CDR3 has 14 residues. CDR3 in amino acids: CSANNRGSTGELFF.

The chain has TRBV6-1 and TRBJ1-2; the TCRdb call, TRBD1, lacks DNA for checking. The CDR3 is 13 residues long. Germline values: CDR1 MNHNS, CDR2 SASEGT. The chain's CDR3 is CASSETGGYGYTF.

The chain carries TRBV10-3 and TRBJ2-3; absent DNA, TCRdb's TRBD2 call cannot be checked. Germline CDR1 is ENHRY and CDR2 is SYGVKD. This CDR3 region has 16 residues. The CDR3 loop reads CAISERGTEITDTQYF.

The CDR3 sequence: CASSPGQGLGETQYF. The gene calls are TRBV18 and TRBJ2-5; no DNA is available, so the TRBD1 call from TCRdb remains unchecked. CDR1 and CDR2 (germline): KGHSH, LQKENI. There are 15 residues in the CDR3.

The chain couples TRBV29-1 to TRBJ2-1; TCRdb selects TRBD2, and the lack of DNA leaves this call unchecked. CDR3 length equals 14 residues. The germline CDR1 and CDR2 sequences are SQVTM and ANQGSEA. The CDR3 loop reads CSVAGLASDNEQFF.

The CDR3 spells CASSWGQGAPGELFF. J is TRBJ2-2 and V is TRBV6-5; with no DNA, the TCRdb D assignment of TRBD1 cannot be verified. The germline CDR1 and CDR2 sequences are MNHEY and SVGAGI. The CDR3 totals 15 residues.

The V call is TRBV20-1, the J call TRBJ2-7; TCRdb lists TRBD2, though no DNA is available to test this call. From germline, CDR1 is DFQATT and CDR2 SNEGSKA (reference sequence). The CDR3 contains 15 residues. The CDR3 reads CSARERGSSLREQYF.

V gene TRBV18 combines with J gene TRBJ1-5; checking the TCRdb D call of TRBD1 is not possible without DNA. Germline V lookup: CDR1 KGHSH, CDR2 LQKENI. The CDR3 loop spans 15 amino acids. The CDR3 sequence is CATRGIRGGNQPQHF.

This rearrangement joins TRBV7-9 to TRBJ2-3; lacking DNA, the TRBD2 call made by TCRdb goes unchecked. From germline, CDR1 is SEHNR and CDR2 FQNEAQ (reference sequence). CDR3 length equals 17 residues. This CDR3 is CASSLNWGGPSTDTQYF.

V gene TRBV7-6 combines with J gene TRBJ1-2. Germline V gene lookup returns CDR1 SGHVS and CDR2 FNYEAQ. The CDR3 sequence is 16 residues long. The CDR3 region is CASSLELGGQGYGYTF.

This chain links TRBV5-4 with TRBJ2-7; TCRdb's D call of TRBD2 is untestable without DNA. The CDR3 extends over 15 amino acids. The germline CDR1 and CDR2 sequences are SGHNT and YYREEE (reference sequence). CDR3 residues: CASSDGAGGPYEQYF.

The rearrangement links TRBV28 to TRBJ2-7; TCRdb picks TRBD2, but there is no DNA to check that call. CDR1 MDHEN and CDR2 SYDVKM come from the germline V gene. This CDR3 region has 12 residues. CDR3 amino acids: CASTLAGGSQYF.

V and J are TRBV28 and TRBJ2-1; lacking DNA, the TRBD1 call made by TCRdb goes unchecked. CDR1 is MDHEN and CDR2 is SYDVKM in the germline V gene. CDR3 size: 16 residues. This chain's CDR3 is CATWPPRETIVDEQFF.